This TCR beta chain was sequenced during a study of OX40 agonist ivuxolimab in advanced cancers. In terms of the full investigation: Ivuxolimab, which targeted the costimulatory receptor OX40 (CD134), was an agonistic, fully human IgG2 monoclonal antibody. Peripheral TCRbeta sequencing aimed to test whether ivuxolimab altered TCR sequence diversity and caused clonal T-cell expansion. Of the roughly 52 dose-escalation patients, hepatocellular carcinoma was present in about 20, melanoma in approximately 15, renal cell carcinoma in 9 and head and neck cancer in 9. Patients were allowed to have had prior anti-PD-1, anti-PD-L1 or anti-CTLA-4 therapy, and 40% of the dose-escalation patients had been treated with checkpoint inhibitors. The monotherapy dose-escalation portion (N of about 47 patients) of the phase I ivuxolimab trial is reported in the paper. Intravenous ivuxolimab was administered to patients every 2 weeks at six dose levels: 0.01, 0.1, 0.3, 1.5, 3 and 10 mg/kg. The dose-escalation cohort was about 87% male with a mean age of about 65 years, ranging from roughly 23 to 79. Partial responses occurred in three dose-escalation patients: two with cutaneous melanoma and one with hepatocellular carcinoma.

Genomic DNA was isolated from the sorted cells so that the TCRbeta CDR3 region could be sequenced. TCRbeta CDR3 regions were sequenced using the immunoSEQ Assay. TCRdb carries this immuneACCESS record with in-frame sequences only. Its versions omit some clonotypes, under half of them owing to an unresolved V gene in the studies checked, with the rest unexplained. The sample table records tens of thousands of clones; around 84% of these occur just once. Of the sample, 15% to 20% is held by the ten largest clones. Summary of the overall study and its limitations: In the 0.1-3.0 mg/kg groups, partial responders had among the lowest normalized peripheral clonal expansion, particularly in CD8+ T cells. After ivuxolimab, CD8+ T cells had more expanded clones than CD4+ T cells on average. Antigen specificity was not determined for the clonally expanded peripheral T cells. At doses from 0.1 to 3.0 mg/kg, clonal expansion was seen in both CD4+ and CD8+ blood T cells between baseline and week 6. Low levels of normalized T-cell clonal expansion were also seen in some nonresponding patients.

About this clone itself: The antigen it binds to is not known. There are no base qualities to consult, and no much larger clone falls within one base. This specimen includes other DNA sequences encoding the same CDR3.

Patients with autoimmune disease history or receiving systemic immunosuppression were excluded from the trial. Peripheral blood for TCR sequencing was drawn from every dose cohort at baseline, at cycle 4 day 1 and at cycle 7 day 1. Samples were obtained from an open-label, multicenter, first-in-human phase I dose-escalation trial of ivuxolimab. The trial enrolled adults with locally advanced or metastatic head and neck squamous cell, hepatocellular, melanoma or renal cell carcinoma. Before TCR sequencing, CD4+ T cells and CD8+ T cells were sorted from peripheral blood as separate populations. The receptor was derived from an adult with an advanced solid tumor such as melanoma, head and neck, liver or kidney cancer. Material: CD4+ or CD8+ T cells sorted from blood, obtained in a trial of the OX40 agonist ivuxolimab.

The DNA reads TGTGCCAGCAGCAGCGACTATGGCTACACCTTC. Its amino acids are CASSSDYGYTF. The rearrangement combines TRBV6-6 with TRBJ1-2, with the identity of the D gene unclear. The germline V gene (reference sequence) provides CDR1 MNHNY and CDR2 SVGAGI. Deletion took 6 bases off V and 3 bases off J, with a span of 5 bases between the germline ends. The CDR3 starts with the cysteine, ends with the phenylalanine, and has 11 residues. The only DNA kept is the CDR3, 33 bases in frame from the first base.